Below, 21 T cell receptor beta chains from the same sample are listed, as sequenced in a study of glioma-infiltrating T cells after dendritic cell vaccination (dated by TCRdb to about 2016). Preparation of the library involved the immunoSEQ multiplex PCR assay. TCRdb's version of the immuneACCESS table is confined to in-frame rearrangements and falls short of the full clone set. An unresolved V gene accounts for under half of the shortfall where checked; the remainder is of unknown origin. This sample gives under 100,000 clones in total; more than 70% of them show up just once. The ten largest clones represent around 2.9% of the sample. The sample here was blood, taken before dendritic cell vaccination. These receptors were collected from a human donor with glioblastoma.

This chain links TRBV4-3 with TRBJ2-5, with a possible D match to TRBD2 (5 bases). The V gene lost 6 bases and the J gene lost 0 bases, with 8 bases spanning the gap. The CDR3 sequence is 13 residues long. Germline V gene data show CDR1 as LGHNA and CDR2 as YSLEER. CDR3 in amino acids: CASSQRNQETQYF. CDR3 bases: TGCGCCAGCAGTCAGCGGAACCAAGAGACCCAGTACTTC.

V and J are TRBV7-9 and TRBJ2-7; tentatively, D is TRBD2 (6 bases). Germline CDR1 and CDR2: SEHNR and FQNEAQ (reference sequence). There are 15 residues in the CDR3. V shed 6 bases and J shed 3 bases, with 18 bases lying between them. CDR3 region: CASRARGGRDYEQYF. The CDR3 DNA reads as TGTGCCAGCAGGGCTCGGGGAGGACGGGACTACGAGCAGTACTTC.

The CDR3 is CASSETDTRNQPQHF. The CDR3, as DNA: TGCGCCAGCAGTGAGACCGACACTCGCAATCAGCCCCAGCATTTT. This chain links TRBV10-1 with TRBJ1-5, with D hard to call. Germline V gene sequence: CDR1 WNHNN, CDR2 SYGVQD (reference sequence). The CDR3 covers 15 residues. V lost 2 bases to trimming and J lost 2 bases, with 10 bases between them.

This sequence joins TRBV5-6 and TRBJ2-1, with TRBD2 matching 8 bases. The junction had 6 bases not matched to a gene; V was cut back by 4 bases and J by 6 bases. Germline-derived CDR1 and CDR2 are SGHDT and YYEEEE. The CDR3 extends over 14 amino acids. CDR3 region: CASSTGGALNEQFF. The CDR3 region has the DNA TGTGCCAGCAGCACCGGGGGGGCCCTCAATGAGCAGTTCTTC. Together with reference TRBV5-6 and TRBJ2-1, the CDR3 gives the full variable domain: DAGVTQSPTHLIKTRGQQVTLRCSPKSGHDTVSWYQQALGQGPQFIFQYYEEEERQRGNFPDRFSGHQFPNYSSELNVNALLLGDSALYLCASSTGGALNEQFFGPGTRLTVL.

V usage is TRBV5-1 and J usage is TRBJ2-7; 7 bases fit TRBD2. The CDR3 is made up of 16 amino acids. J lost 4 bases, V lost 3 bases, and 13 bases had no gene match. Germline V gene sequence: CDR1 SGHRS, CDR2 YFSETQ. The CDR3 reads CASSSGEAGARYEQYF. CDR3 nucleotide sequence: TGCGCCAGCAGCTCGGGCGAGGCGGGAGCAAGGTACGAGCAGTACTTC.

A single count supports this clone. V gene TRBV11-3 combines with J gene TRBJ2-7; TRBD1 aligns across 7 bases. V shed 5 bases, J shed 2 bases, and the junction held 9 bases outside the gene matches. This CDR3 has 15 amino acids. Germline CDR1 SGHNT, CDR2 YENEEA. Here the CDR3 reads CASSIGTAATYEQYF. The CDR3 DNA reads as TGTGCCAGCAGCATAGGGACAGCCGCCACCTACGAGCAGTACTTC.

The chain employs TRBV10-2 and TRBJ2-5; perhaps TRBD2 as D (5 bases). V lost 2 bases, J lost 11 bases, and 15 bases lay in between. Germline CDR1 is WSHSY and CDR2 is SAAADI. CDR3 size: 13 residues. CDR3 protein: CASSEGPGWEQYF. As DNA, the CDR3 is TGCGCCAGCAGTGAGGGTCCGGGGTGGGAGCAGTACTTC.

This clone came up a few times. The genes are TRBV7-3 and TRBJ2-2; 13 bases align to TRBD2. Germline V gene data show CDR1 as SGHTA and CDR2 as FQGTGA. The trim removed 6 bases at V and 0 bases at J, leaving 7 bases unmatched. The CDR3 runs 18 residues. The CDR3: CASSYRTSGRSNTGELFF. The CDR3 DNA reads as TGTGCCAGCAGTTATCGGACTAGCGGGAGATCGAACACCGGGGAGCTGTTTTTT.

The chain uses TRBV7-3 and TRBJ2-2, with TRBD1 as a possible D gene (6 bases). Trimming pared 7 bases from V and 0 bases from J, leaving 12 bases between. Germline values: CDR1 SGHTA, CDR2 FQGTGA. The CDR3 length is 15 residues. For the CDR3, the DNA is TGTGCCAGCACCCTACAGGGCGCGAACACCGGGGAGCTGTTTTTT. Residues: CASTLQGANTGELFF.

The V gene is TRBV2, the J gene TRBJ1-2, with D perhaps TRBD1 (5 bases). This CDR3 is built from 13 residues. Between the trimmed V and J ends, which lost 7 bases and 2 bases, there was a span of 11 bases. The germline V gene has CDR1 SNHLY and CDR2 FYNNEI. The CDR3 DNA is TGTGCCAGCAACGACGACAGAAACTATGGCTACACCTTC. Amino acid sequence: CASNDDRNYGYTF.

This clone was counted between two and nine times. CDR3 bases: TGCGCCAGCAGAAAAAAAGGGGGCCAAGAGACCCAGTACTTC. Its protein is CASRKKGGQETQYF. The chain has TRBV5-1 and TRBJ2-5, with D maybe TRBD1 (6 bases). The V end was cut by 5 bases, the J end by 1 base, with 12 bases between. The length of the CDR3 is 14 residues. Per the germline V gene, CDR1 is SGHRS and CDR2 is YFSETQ. Together with reference TRBV5-1 and TRBJ2-5, the CDR3 gives the full variable domain: KAGVTQTPRYLIKTRGQQVTLSCSPISGHRSVSWYQQTPGQGLQFLFEYFSETQRNKGNFPGRFSGRQFSNSRSEMNVSTLELGDSALYLCASRKKGGQETQYFGPGTRLLVL.

The chain employs TRBV29-1 and TRBJ2-2, with 7 nucleotides matching TRBD1. The CDR3 spans 14 residues. Trimming took 7 bases from V and 3 from J; bases not matched to a gene: 8. CDR1 is SQVTM, CDR2 ANQGSEA, per germline. CDR3 protein: CSATGVLHTGELFF. DNA for the CDR3: TGCAGCGCCACAGGGGTATTGCACACCGGGGAGCTGTTTTTT.

This clone was seen just once. This rearrangement joins TRBV7-2 to TRBJ2-5; 8 positions agree with TRBD1. V lost 5 bases and J lost 5; bases outside the gene matches: 13. From germline, CDR1 is SGHTA and CDR2 FQGNSA. This CDR3 is built from 16 residues. CDR3 nucleotide sequence: TGTGCCAGCAGCCCAAGAAGGACAGGGACTCCGGAGACCCAGTACTTC. It translates to CASSPRRTGTPETQYF. The full variable domain, its missing parts supplied by reference TRBV7-2 and TRBJ2-5, is GAGVSQSPSNKVTEKGKDVELRCDPISGHTALYWYRQSLGQGLEFLIYFQGNSAPDKSGLPSDRFSAERTGGSVSTLTIQRTQQEDSAVYLCASSPRRTGTPETQYFGPGTRLLVL.

CDR3 bases: TGTGCCAGCAGCTTTGGGACTCAACAGTACGAGCAGTACTTC. It encodes CASSFGTQQYEQYF. The chain employs TRBV5-6 and TRBJ2-7, with D perhaps matching TRBD2 (6 bases). The V gene's germline CDR1 is SGHDT and CDR2 YYEEEE. V lost 2 bases and J 4 bases, leaving 13 bases between the germline ends. The CDR3 contains 14 residues.

This chain uses TRBV9 with TRBJ2-1, with TRBD2 matching over 16 bases. This CDR3 is 15 amino acids long. In germline, CDR1 is SGDLS, CDR2 YYNGEE. The ends lost 1 base at V and 11 bases at J; junction bases unmatched: 3. The CDR3 reads CASSVWGLAGGQQFF. Here the CDR3 DNA reads TGTGCCAGCAGCGTATGGGGACTAGCGGGAGGGCAGCAGTTCTTC. Full variable domain (missing parts from reference TRBV9 and TRBJ2-1): DSGVTQTPKHLITATGQRVTLRCSPRSGDLSVYWYQQSLDQGLQFLIQYYNGEERAKGNILERFSAQQFPDLHSELNLSSLELGDSALYFCASSVWGLAGGQQFFGPGTRLTVL.

This chain uses TRBV10-3 with TRBJ2-5; TRBD2 matches 7 bases. Trimming cost V 0 bases and J 1 base; bases outside gene matches: 2. The CDR3 runs 15 residues. Germline CDR1 reads ENHRY; CDR2 reads SYGVKD. The CDR3 is CAISESRGSQETQYF. CDR3 sequence (DNA): TGTGCCATCAGTGAGTCGCGGGGGTCCCAAGAGACCCAGTACTTC.

The chain employs TRBV10-3 and TRBJ1-2; 7 nucleotides match TRBD1. The ends lost 6 bases at V and 3 bases at J; junction bases unmatched: 4. CDR1 is ENHRY, CDR2 SYGVKD, per germline. The CDR3 loop spans 13 amino acids. CDR3: CAIRGQEDYGYTF. CDR3 nucleotide sequence: TGTGCCATCAGAGGACAGGAGGACTATGGCTACACCTTC.

This clone was detected only once. The V and J genes are TRBV5-6 and TRBJ2-2; TRBD2 aligns across 7 bases. CDR1 and CDR2 (germline): SGHDT, YYEEEE. J gave up 0 bases and V 3 bases, and 11 bases lay outside the gene matches. The length of the CDR3 is 18 residues. The CDR3 DNA follows: TGTGCCAGCAGCTCCGAACCGGGGAGGGCGCCGAACACCGGGGAGCTGTTTTTT. It encodes CASSSEPGRAPNTGELFF.

The chain links TRBV27 to TRBJ1-1, with D maybe TRBD1 (5 bases). The germline CDR1 and CDR2 sequences are MNHEY and SMNVEV (reference sequence). The V end lost 2 bases, the J end lost 3 bases, and 10 bases lay between the germline ends. This CDR3 spans 14 amino acids. CDR3 region: CASSLMGLDTEAFF. CDR3 DNA: TGTGCCAGCAGTTTAATGGGGCTTGACACTGAAGCTTTCTTT.

The V call is TRBV29-1, the J call TRBJ2-5; 8 nucleotides match TRBD2. J was trimmed by 2 bases and V by 3 bases; bases with no gene match: 2. Germline V gene data show CDR1 as SQVTM and CDR2 as ANQGSEA. This CDR3 region has 13 residues. CDR3 sequence: CSVDQRGQETQYF. In nucleotides, the CDR3 is TGCAGCGTTGATCAGCGGGGGCAAGAGACCCAGTACTTC.

The rearrangement joins TRBV7-2 to TRBJ2-7, with TRBD1 as a possible D gene (7 bases). Germline V gene data show CDR1 as SGHTA and CDR2 as FQGNSA. The V end lost 2 bases, the J end lost 4 bases, and 12 bases lay between the germline ends. The CDR3 runs 14 residues. DNA for the CDR3: TGTGCCAGCAGCTTAAGCCAGGGGGGATACGAGCAGTACTTC. Translation gives CASSLSQGGYEQYF.